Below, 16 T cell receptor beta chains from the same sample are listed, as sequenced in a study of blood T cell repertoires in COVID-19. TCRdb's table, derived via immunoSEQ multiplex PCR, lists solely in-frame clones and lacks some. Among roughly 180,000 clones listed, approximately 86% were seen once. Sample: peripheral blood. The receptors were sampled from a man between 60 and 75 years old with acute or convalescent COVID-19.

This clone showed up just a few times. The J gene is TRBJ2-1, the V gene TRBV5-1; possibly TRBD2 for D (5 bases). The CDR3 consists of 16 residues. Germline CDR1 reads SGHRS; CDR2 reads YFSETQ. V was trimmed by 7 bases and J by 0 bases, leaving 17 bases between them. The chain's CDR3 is CASLLGGGGSYNEQFF. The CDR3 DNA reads TGCGCCAGCTTACTGGGCGGTGGAGGCTCCTACAATGAGCAGTTCTTC. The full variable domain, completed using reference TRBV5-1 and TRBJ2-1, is KAGVTQTPRYLIKTRGQQVTLSCSPISGHRSVSWYQQTPGQGLQFLFEYFSETQRNKGNFPGRFSGRQFSNSRSEMNVSTLELGDSALYLCASLLGGGGSYNEQFFGPGTRLTVL.

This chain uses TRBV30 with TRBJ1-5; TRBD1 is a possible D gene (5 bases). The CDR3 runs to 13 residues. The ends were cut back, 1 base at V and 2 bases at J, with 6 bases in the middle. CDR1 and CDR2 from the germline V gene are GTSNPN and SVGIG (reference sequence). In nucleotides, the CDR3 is TGTGCCTGGAGTGCGGGGGGCAATCAGCCCCAGCATTTT. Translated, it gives CAWSAGGNQPQHF. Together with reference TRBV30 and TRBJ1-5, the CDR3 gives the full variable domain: SQTIHQWPATLVQPVGSPLSLECTVEGTSNPNLYWYRQAAGRGLQLLFYSVGIGQISSEVPQNLSASRPQDRQFILSSKKLLLSDSGFYLCAWSAGGNQPQHFGDGTRLSIL.

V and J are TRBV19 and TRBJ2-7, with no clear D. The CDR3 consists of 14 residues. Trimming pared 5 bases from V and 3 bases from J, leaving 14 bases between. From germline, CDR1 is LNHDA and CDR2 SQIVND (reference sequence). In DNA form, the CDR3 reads TGTGCCAGTAGTTCTTACGTAGCCAGCTACGAGCAGTACTTC. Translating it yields CASSSYVASYEQYF.

The CDR3 coding sequence is TGTGCCAGCAGTCGAGCTCCGAGCGTTATAGTACCCTATGGCTACACCTTC. Residues: CASSRAPSVIVPYGYTF. The V and J genes are TRBV6-6 and TRBJ1-2; D gene unclear. The CDR3 runs 17 residues. Germline V gene sequence: CDR1 MNHNY, CDR2 SVGAGI (reference sequence). V dropped 5 bases and J dropped 4 bases, with 23 bases sitting between them.

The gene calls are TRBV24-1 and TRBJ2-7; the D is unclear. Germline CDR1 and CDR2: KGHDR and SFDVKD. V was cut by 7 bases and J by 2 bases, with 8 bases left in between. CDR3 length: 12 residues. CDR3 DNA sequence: TGTGCCACCAGCTACGACACCTACGAGCAGTACTTC. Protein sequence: CATSYDTYEQYF.

The CDR3: CASSDAGPAREQYF. The CDR3 DNA reads as TGTGCCAGCAGTGATGCCGGTCCCGCGCGCGAGCAGTACTTC. The V and J genes are TRBV6-1 and TRBJ2-7; no reliable D call. The germline V and J ends were trimmed by 3 bases and 6 bases, with 15 bases remaining between them. CDR3 length equals 14 residues. CDR1 MNHNS and CDR2 SASEGT come from the germline V gene.

CDR3 sequence: CASSDLIRVGNQPQHF. In DNA form, the CDR3 reads TGTGCCAGCAGCGACTTGATCCGGGTCGGCAATCAGCCCCAGCATTTT. This chain connects TRBV2 to TRBJ1-5; D not certain. Trimming stripped 6 bases from V and 2 bases from J, with 17 bases between. The CDR3 spans 16 residues. Germline CDR1 SNHLY, CDR2 FYNNEI.

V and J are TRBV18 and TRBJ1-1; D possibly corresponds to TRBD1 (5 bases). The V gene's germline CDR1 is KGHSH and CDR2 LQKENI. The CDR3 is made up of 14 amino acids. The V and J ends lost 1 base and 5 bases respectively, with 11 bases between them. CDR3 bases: TGTGCCAGCTCACCACGTCCGGGGGGGACTGAAGCTTTCTTT. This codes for CASSPRPGGTEAFF.

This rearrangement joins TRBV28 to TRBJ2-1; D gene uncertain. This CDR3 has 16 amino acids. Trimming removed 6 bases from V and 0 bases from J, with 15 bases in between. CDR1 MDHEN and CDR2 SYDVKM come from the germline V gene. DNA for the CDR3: TGTGCCAGCAGGCAAGACTGGGTTAGCTCCTACAATGAGCAGTTCTTC. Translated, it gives CASRQDWVSSYNEQFF. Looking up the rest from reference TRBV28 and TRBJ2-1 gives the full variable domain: DVKVTQSSRYLVKRTGEKVFLECVQDMDHENMFWYRQDPGLGLRLIYFSYDVKMKEKGDIPEGYSVSREKKERFSLILESASTNQTSMYLCASRQDWVSSYNEQFFGPGTRLTVL.

The CDR3 protein is CASAPGLAGTGELFF. CDR3 DNA: TGCGCCAGCGCTCCGGGACTAGCGGGCACCGGGGAGCTGTTTTTT. The V and J genes are TRBV5-1 and TRBJ2-2; 12 bases agree with TRBD2. Trimming cost V 7 bases and J 4 bases; bases outside gene matches: 5. Germline CDR1 reads SGHRS; CDR2 reads YFSETQ. CDR3 length equals 15 residues.

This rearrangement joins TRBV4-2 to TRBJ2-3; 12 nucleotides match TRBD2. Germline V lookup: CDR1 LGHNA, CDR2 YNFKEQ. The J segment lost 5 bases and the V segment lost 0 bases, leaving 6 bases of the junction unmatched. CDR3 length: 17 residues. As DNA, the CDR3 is TGTGCCAGCAGCCAAGACCTAGCGGGAGGGAGGATAGATACGCAGTATTTT. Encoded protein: CASSQDLAGGRIDTQYF.

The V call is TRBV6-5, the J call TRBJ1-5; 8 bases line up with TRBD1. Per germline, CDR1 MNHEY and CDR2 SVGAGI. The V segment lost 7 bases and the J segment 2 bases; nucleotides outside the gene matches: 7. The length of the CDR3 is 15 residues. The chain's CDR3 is CASNPQGAGNQPQHF. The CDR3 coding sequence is TGTGCCAGCAACCCTCAGGGGGCTGGCAATCAGCCCCAGCATTTT.

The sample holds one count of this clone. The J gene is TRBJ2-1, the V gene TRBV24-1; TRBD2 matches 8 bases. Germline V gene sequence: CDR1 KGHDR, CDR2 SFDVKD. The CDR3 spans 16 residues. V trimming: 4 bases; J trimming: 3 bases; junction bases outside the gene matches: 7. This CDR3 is CATSEPTSGGYNEQFF. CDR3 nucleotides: TGTGCCACCAGTGAGCCAACTAGCGGAGGCTACAATGAGCAGTTCTTC.

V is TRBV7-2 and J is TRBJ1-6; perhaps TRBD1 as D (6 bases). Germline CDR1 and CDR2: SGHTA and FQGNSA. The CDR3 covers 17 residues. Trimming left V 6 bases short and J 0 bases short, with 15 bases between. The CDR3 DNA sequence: TGTGCCAGCAGTTCTAATCCGGACAGCTCCTATAATTCACCCCTCCACTTT. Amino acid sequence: CASSSNPDSSYNSPLHF.

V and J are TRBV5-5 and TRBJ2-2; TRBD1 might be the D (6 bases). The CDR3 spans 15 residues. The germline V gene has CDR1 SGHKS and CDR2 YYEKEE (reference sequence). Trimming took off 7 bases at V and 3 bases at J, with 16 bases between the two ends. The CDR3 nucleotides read TGTGCCAGCGTCGCCGGCCAGGGGTACACCGGGGAGCTGTTTTTT. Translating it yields CASVAGQGYTGELFF.

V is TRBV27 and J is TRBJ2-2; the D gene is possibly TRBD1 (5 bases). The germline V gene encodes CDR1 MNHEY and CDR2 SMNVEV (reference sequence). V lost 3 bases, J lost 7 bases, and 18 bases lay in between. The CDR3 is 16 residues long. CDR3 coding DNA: TGTGCCAGCAGTTTTCTCTCGCGCAGGACATACGGGGAGCTGTTTTTT. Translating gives CASSFLSRRTYGELFF.